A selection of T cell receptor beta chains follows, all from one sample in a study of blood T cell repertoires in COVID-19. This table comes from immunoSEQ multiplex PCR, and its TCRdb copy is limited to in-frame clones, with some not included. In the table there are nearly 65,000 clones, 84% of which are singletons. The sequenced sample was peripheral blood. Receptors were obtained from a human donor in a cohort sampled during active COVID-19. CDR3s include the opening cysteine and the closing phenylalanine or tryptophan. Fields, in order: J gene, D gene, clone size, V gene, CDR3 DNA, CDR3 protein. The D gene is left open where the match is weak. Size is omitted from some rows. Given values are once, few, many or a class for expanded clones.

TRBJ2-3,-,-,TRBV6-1,TGTGCCAGCAGTGAATTAGTGACAGTCAAAGATACGCAGTATTTT,CASSELVTVKDTQYF
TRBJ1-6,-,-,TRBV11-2,TGTGCCAGCAGCTTAAACAGGCCATCCAGCTCCTATAATTCACCCCTCCACTTT,CASSLNRPSSSYNSPLHF
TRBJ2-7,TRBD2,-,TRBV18,TGTGCCAGCTCACCACCGAGCGGGGGAACCTACGAGCAGTACTTC,CASSPPSGGTYEQYF
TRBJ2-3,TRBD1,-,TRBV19,TGTGCCAGTAGTATGGGACAGGGGGCAGATACGCAGTATTTT,CASSMGQGADTQYF
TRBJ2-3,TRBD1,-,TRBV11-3,TGTGCCAGCAGTGGACGGGCGACAGGGGGCCCAGATACGCAGTATTTT,CASSGRATGGPDTQYF
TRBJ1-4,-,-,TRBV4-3,TGCGCCAGCAGCCCAGGGGAAAAACTGTTTTTT,CASSPGEKLFF
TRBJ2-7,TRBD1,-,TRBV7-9,TGTGCCAGCAGCTCAGGGGTGGGACAGAGATACGAGCAGTACTTC,CASSSGVGQRYEQYF
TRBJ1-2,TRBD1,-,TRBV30,TGTGCCTTCAGAAGTCAGGGGGCGTTTGGCTACACCTTC,CAFRSQGAFGYTF
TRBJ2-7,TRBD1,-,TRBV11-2,TGTGCCAGCAGCTTGACAGGGGGTCGGTACGAGCAGTACTTC,CASSLTGGRYEQYF
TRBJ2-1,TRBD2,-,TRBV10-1,TGCGCCAGCAGTGCACCGGGACTAGCGGGAGGGCCGGGTGAGCAGTTCTTC,CASSAPGLAGGPGEQFF
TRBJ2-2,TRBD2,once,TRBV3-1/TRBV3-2,TGTGCCAGCAGCCCGGCTTCCCCGACTAGCGGGACCCCCAGTAGGGAGCTGTTTTTT,CASSPASPTSGTPSRELFF
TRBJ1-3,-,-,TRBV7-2,TGTGCCAGCAGCTTAGGCAGGCCCGGATGGGGAAACACCATATATTTT,CASSLGRPGWGNTIYF
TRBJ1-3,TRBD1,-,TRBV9,TGTGCCAGCAGCCCCGGGACAGGGATAGGGCATGGAAACACCATATATTTT,CASSPGTGIGHGNTIYF
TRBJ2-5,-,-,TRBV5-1,TGCGCCAGCAGCCCAAGGACATACCAAGAGACCCAGTACTTC,CASSPRTYQETQYF
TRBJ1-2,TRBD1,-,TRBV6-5,TGTGCCAGCAGTTACGCCCCGCGACAGGGCGGCTATGGCTACACCTTC,CASSYAPRQGGYGYTF
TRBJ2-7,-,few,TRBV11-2,TGTGCCAGCAGCTTAGGAAAACTCTACGAGCAGTACTTC,CASSLGKLYEQYF
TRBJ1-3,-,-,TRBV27,TGTGCCAGCAGTTGGCGGGGCTCTGGAAACACCATATATTTT,CASSWRGSGNTIYF
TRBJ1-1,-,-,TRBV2,TGTGCCAGCAGTTCAGGGCCGGCGGTCACTGAAGCTTTCTTT,CASSSGPAVTEAFF
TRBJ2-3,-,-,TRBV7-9,TGTGCCAGCAGTCGCCGGGACACCCCCACAGATACGCAGTATTTT,CASSRRDTPTDTQYF
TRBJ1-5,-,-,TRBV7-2,TGTGCCAGCAGCTTAGGGTTCTCAGTCCCCCAACCCCAGCATTTT,CASSLGFSVPQPQHF
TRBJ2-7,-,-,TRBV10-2,TGCGCCAGCAGCCTCTCGTACTCCTACGAGCAGTACTTC,CASSLSYSYEQYF
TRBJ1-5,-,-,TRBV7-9,TGTGCCAGCAGCCCCGGACTTCAGCCCCAGCATTTT,CASSPGLQPQHF
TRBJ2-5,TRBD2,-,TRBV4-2,TGTGCCAGCAGCCCCATAGGCTCCAGCGGGGAGGAGGAGGAGACCCAGTACTTC,CASSPIGSSGEEEETQYF
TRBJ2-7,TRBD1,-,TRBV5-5,TGTGCCAGCACCCCGACAGGGTCAACCTACGAGCAGTACTTC,CASTPTGSTYEQYF
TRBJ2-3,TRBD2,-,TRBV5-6,TGTGCCAGCAGCTTGGGCCCTCAGCGGGAGTTAGGAGATACGCAGTATTTT,CASSLGPQRELGDTQYF
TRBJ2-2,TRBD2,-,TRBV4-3,TGCGCCAGCAGCCACAGCGGGGGCACCGGGGAGCTGTTTTTT,CASSHSGGTGELFF
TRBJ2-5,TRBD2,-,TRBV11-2,TGTGCCAGCAGCCGCGGGAGCGGGGGGCGTCTGGAGACCCAGTACTTC,CASSRGSGGRLETQYF
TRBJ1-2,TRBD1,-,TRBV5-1,TGCGCCAGCAGCTTGGCGGACAGGGCCTATGGCTACACCTTC,CASSLADRAYGYTF
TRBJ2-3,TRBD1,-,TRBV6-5,TGTGCCAGCAGGGGACAGGGCACAGATACGCAGTATTTT,CASRGQGTDTQYF
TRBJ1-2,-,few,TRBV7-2,TGTGCCAGCAGCCGGGCCAGAGTGGACAGTAACTATGGCTACACCTTC,CASSRARVDSNYGYTF
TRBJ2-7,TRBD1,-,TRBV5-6,TGTGCCAGCAGCGACGGAGGGACAGGACCCTACGAGCAGTACTTC,CASSDGGTGPYEQYF
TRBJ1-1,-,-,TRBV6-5,TGTGCCAGCCCCACGCGGGGGGACACTGAAGCTTTCTTT,CASPTRGDTEAFF
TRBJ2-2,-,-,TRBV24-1,TGTGCCACCAGTGATTCCTCCCTCGACAGGATCACCGGGGAGCTGTTTTTT,CATSDSSLDRITGELFF
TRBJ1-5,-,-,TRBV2,TGTGCCAGTCAACCGGGACACGTCATATATAGCAATCAGCCCCAGCATTTT,CASQPGHVIYSNQPQHF
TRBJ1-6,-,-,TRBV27,TGTGCCAGCAGTCCATCCGTTGCGTCACCCCTCCACTTT,CASSPSVASPLHF
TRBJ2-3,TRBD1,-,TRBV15,TGTGCCACCAGCAGAGATCCCAGGACAGGGGGAACAGATACGCAGTATTTT,CATSRDPRTGGTDTQYF
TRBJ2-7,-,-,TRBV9,TGTGCCAGCAGCGTGGCCGTGAGGGACACGGGCGAGCAGTACTTC,CASSVAVRDTGEQYF
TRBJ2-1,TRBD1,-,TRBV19,TGTGCCAGTAGCTTGGACAGGGCCCCCTACAATGAGCAGTTCTTC,CASSLDRAPYNEQFF
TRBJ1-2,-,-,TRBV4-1,TGCGCCAGCAGCCAAGCTTACGGACAGTCTAACTATGGCTACACCTTC,CASSQAYGQSNYGYTF
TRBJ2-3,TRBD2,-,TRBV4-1,TGCGCCAGCAGCCAAGAGACGTTGAGCGGGGAGGCCGTCGAGACAGATACGCAGTATTTT,CASSQETLSGEAVETDTQYF
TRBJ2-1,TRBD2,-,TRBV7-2,TGTGCCAGCAGCTTCCGACCCACAGCGGGGGTGTCCTACAATGAGCAGTTCTTC,CASSFRPTAGVSYNEQFF
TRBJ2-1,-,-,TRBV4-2,TGTGCCAGCAGCCAGGATCGGGGTCTTAGCTCCTACAATGAGCAGTTCTTC,CASSQDRGLSSYNEQFF
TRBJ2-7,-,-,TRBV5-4,TGTGCCAGCAGCTTAGGGGGGGTTTACGAGCAGTACTTC,CASSLGGVYEQYF
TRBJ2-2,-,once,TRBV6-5,TGTGCCAGCAGCAACAGGGTCGTGGTCGCCGGGGAGCTGTTTTTT,CASSNRVVVAGELFF
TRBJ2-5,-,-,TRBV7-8,TGTGCCAGCAGTTATACTAGGTCGGAGACCCAGTACTTC,CASSYTRSETQYF
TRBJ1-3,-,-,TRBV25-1,TGTGCCAGCAGTGAAGGGAGGATTGGAAACACCATATATTTT,CASSEGRIGNTIYF
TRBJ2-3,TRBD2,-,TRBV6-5,TGTGCCAGCAGTTACTTGACTAGCGGGATGGCAGATACGCAGTATTTT,CASSYLTSGMADTQYF
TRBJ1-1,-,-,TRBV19,TGTGCCAGTAGTATAGGGCCAGGGGAAAGCACTGAAGCTTTCTTT,CASSIGPGESTEAFF
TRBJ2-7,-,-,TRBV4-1,TGCGCCAGCAGCCCTACAGGGTTCTCCTACGAGCAGTACTTC,CASSPTGFSYEQYF
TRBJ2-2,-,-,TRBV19,TGTGCCACCCACGTCGGAGGCCCCACCGGGGAGCTGTTTTTT,CATHVGGPTGELFF
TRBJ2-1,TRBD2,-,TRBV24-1,TGTGCCACAGGACTAGCGGGAGGACGTGAGCAGTTCTTC,CATGLAGGREQFF
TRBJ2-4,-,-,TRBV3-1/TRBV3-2,TGTGCCAGCAGCCAGGGTTACAGGGTTTTGGAGTACTTC,CASSQGYRVLEYF
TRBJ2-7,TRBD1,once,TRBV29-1,TGCAGCGTGATTACAGGGGCGGTACCCTACGAGCAGTACTTC,CSVITGAVPYEQYF
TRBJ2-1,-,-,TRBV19,TGTGCCAGTAGGTCGGGGGGCAACTCCTACAATGAGCAGTTCTTC,CASRSGGNSYNEQFF